A selection of T cell receptor beta chains follows, all from one sample in a study of T cell repertoires in cytomegalovirus infection. Antigens of these TCRs are unknown. Each CDR3 protein is one row after TCRdb ran MiXCR on the reads. The data contain hundreds of thousands of distinct CDR3 sequences, approximately 40% of them singletons. Specimen: cultured PBMCs, collected from culture after CMV antigen stimulation. Receptor source: a human donor in good health (CMV status not recorded). Some clones in this sample may be carry-over from other donors' samples. Each CDR3 is given with its conserved first and last residue. A D gene is named only where the DNA matches it firmly. Clone size is given for some rows only: seen once, a few or many times, or a class if the clone is expanded.

v_gene	d_gene	j_gene	abundance	CDR3nt	CDR3aa
TRBV4-2	TRBD2	TRBJ2-5	few	TGTGCCAGCAGCCATGAGACTAGCGGGGGTCTAGGAGAGACCCAGTACTTC	CASSHETSGGLGETQYF
TRBV7-2	NA	TRBJ2-3	many	TGTGCCAGCAGCCAACTACCAAGCACAGATACGCAGTATTTT	CASSQLPSTDTQYF
TRBV12-5	NA	TRBJ2-3	few	TGTGCTAGTGGTCCGGGACCCCACACAGATACGCAGTATTTT	CASGPGPHTDTQYF
TRBV7-6	NA	TRBJ2-7	NA	TGTGCCAGCAGCAGGGCTGAATACGAGCAGTACTTC	CASSRAEYEQYF
TRBV6-2/TRBV6-3	NA	TRBJ2-4	NA	TGTGCCAGCAGTTACTCGAGGGGGGCCAAAAACATTCAGTACTTC	CASSYSRGAKNIQYF
TRBV4-2	NA	TRBJ2-2	few	TGTGCCAGCAGCCAATTCGATGGGGAGCTGTTTTTT	CASSQFDGELFF
TRBV28	TRBD1	TRBJ2-7	NA	TGTGCCAGCAGTCTGCGACAGGGAACGGCGAAGAACGAGCAGTACTTC	CASSLRQGTAKNEQYF
TRBV7-2	NA	TRBJ1-1	few	TGTGCCAGCAGCCCCCACCAGCCAGCGACTGAAGCTTTCTTT	CASSPHQPATEAFF
TRBV6-5	TRBD2	TRBJ2-3	few	TGTGCCAGCTCGCGGGCGGGGGGCGGGGATACGCAGTATTTT	CASSRAGGGDTQYF
TRBV15	NA	TRBJ1-1	NA	TGTGCCACCAGCAGAACCCTCGGGGGGGGGAGGGCTGAAGCTTTCTTT	CATSRTLGGGRAEAFF
TRBV15	NA	TRBJ2-1	NA	TGTGCCACCAGCAAAGCGGACCTCTACAATGAGCAGTTCTTC	CATSKADLYNEQFF
TRBV5-1	NA	TRBJ1-2	NA	TGCGCCAGCAGGGTAGACAGCGCTGGCTACACCTTC	CASRVDSAGYTF
TRBV20-1	TRBD2	TRBJ2-3	NA	TGCAGTGCTTTTCTAGCGGGGGGGCGGCCCAATACGCAGTATTTT	CSAFLAGGRPNTQYF
TRBV6-6	NA	TRBJ1-6	NA	TGTGCCAGCAACCGACAGATCTCCTATAATTCACCCCTCCACTTT	CASNRQISYNSPLHF
TRBV19	NA	TRBJ1-2	NA	TGTGCCAGTAGTACCGATGGTTACAGAGGCAACCTCTATGGCTACACCTTC	CASSTDGYRGNLYGYTF
TRBV29-1	TRBD1	TRBJ2-3	NA	TGCAGCGTCAGGCTGGGACAGGCCCACACAGATACGCAGTATTTT	CSVRLGQAHTDTQYF
TRBV6-5	TRBD2	TRBJ2-1	NA	TGTGCCAGCAGTCCCCTAGCGGGAGCTTATGAGCAGTTCTTC	CASSPLAGAYEQFF
TRBV7-2	TRBD1	TRBJ1-2	few	TGTGCCAGCAGTCGGGACAGGAGCTATGGCTACACCTTC	CASSRDRSYGYTF
TRBV10-3	TRBD2	TRBJ2-5	NA	TGTGCCATCAGTGAGTCGGGAGGGACGGAGACCCAGTACTTC	CAISESGGTETQYF
TRBV7-2	NA	TRBJ1-5	NA	TGTGCCAGCAGCTCAGTCGTCGGGGGGCGGAATCAGCCCCAGCATTTT	CASSSVVGGRNQPQHF
TRBV2	TRBD1	TRBJ2-3	few	TGTGCCAACTCACAGGGGCGCACAGATACGCAGTATTTT	CANSQGRTDTQYF
TRBV6-1	TRBD1	TRBJ2-1	NA	TGTGCCAGCAGTGAGCCGGGACAGGGGGCTGGTGAGCAGTTCTTC	CASSEPGQGAGEQFF
TRBV5-4	NA	TRBJ2-7	once	TGTGCCAGCAGCCCCGGTTCGCACTCCTACGAGCAGTACTTC	CASSPGSHSYEQYF
TRBV4-3	NA	TRBJ1-5	few	TGCGCCAGCAGCCAAGATAGGACTAATCAGCCCCAGCATTTT	CASSQDRTNQPQHF
TRBV7-2	NA	TRBJ2-1	many	TGTGCCAGCAGCTTGCGTCCCCAGTACAATGAGCAGTTCTTC	CASSLRPQYNEQFF
TRBV7-2	NA	TRBJ2-6	few	TGTGCCAGCAATTACAGAGCTGGGGCCAACGTCCTGACTTTC	CASNYRAGANVLTF
TRBV7-6	NA	TRBJ2-3	NA	TGTGCCAGCAGCGTGGACTGGGGAGTTTGGTATTTT	CASSVDWGVWYF
TRBV27	TRBD2	TRBJ2-1	few	TGTGCCAGCAGTTCGCGAATAGCGGGGGGCTACAATGAGCAGTTCTTC	CASSSRIAGGYNEQFF
TRBV10-3	NA	TRBJ2-1	NA	TGTGCCATCAGGACCTATCTCCAGAATGAGCAGTTCTTC	CAIRTYLQNEQFF
TRBV10-3	TRBD1	TRBJ2-1	NA	TGTGCCATCAGTTCGACAGGGCTCTACAATGAGCAGTTCTTC	CAISSTGLYNEQFF
TRBV12-3/TRBV12-4	NA	TRBJ1-4	NA	TGTGCCAGCAGTACGGCGGCAGGTGAAAAACTGTTTTTT	CASSTAAGEKLFF
TRBV6-5	NA	TRBJ2-3	once	TGTGCCAGCAGCCCGGGGTTGGACCCGAACCAAGGGCCCTCTCCAGATACGCAGTATTTT	CASSPGLDPNQGPSPDTQYF
TRBV7-2	NA	TRBJ2-1	NA	TGTGCCAGCAGCTCCCCTATCCCCTCCAATGAGCAGTTCTTC	CASSSPIPSNEQFF
TRBV7-2	NA	TRBJ1-2	few	TGTGCCAGCAGCTCCAATGAGGGGGTAGTTAACTATGGCTACACCTTC	CASSSNEGVVNYGYTF
TRBV19	NA	TRBJ2-1	NA	TGTGCCAGTAGTAGGACAGCCCCGAGCTCCTACAATGAGCAGTTCTTC	CASSRTAPSSYNEQFF
TRBV10-3	NA	TRBJ2-3	NA	TGTGCCATCCAGGCGGGAAACACAGATACGCAGTATTTT	CAIQAGNTDTQYF
TRBV7-2	TRBD2	TRBJ2-3	many	TGTGCCAGCACCCAAACCCTAGCGGGACTAGGGGGCACAGATACGCAGTATTTT	CASTQTLAGLGGTDTQYF
TRBV7-2	TRBD1	TRBJ2-2	few	TGTGCCAGCAGAACGACAGGGGATACCGGGGAGCTGTTTTTT	CASRTTGDTGELFF
TRBV6-5	NA	TRBJ1-5	NA	TGTGCCAGCAGTCGCAGGGGATCGGGCAATCAGCCCCAGCATTTT	CASSRRGSGNQPQHF
TRBV28	NA	TRBJ1-5	NA	TGTGCCAGCAGTTTTTTGACAGTCCTGCAATCCTATAGCAATCAGCCCCAGCATTTT	CASSFLTVLQSYSNQPQHF
TRBV11-2	NA	TRBJ2-1	few	TGTGCCAGCACCCGCCCCCCAGCGGGCTCCTACAATGAGCAGTTCTTC	CASTRPPAGSYNEQFF
TRBV12-3/TRBV12-4	TRBD2	TRBJ2-1	few	TGTGCCAGCAGGCTCGTTCGAGCGGGGCTATACAATGAGCAGTTCTTC	CASRLVRAGLYNEQFF
TRBV12-3/TRBV12-4	TRBD2	TRBJ2-2	once	TGTGCCAGCAGTGCATACAGCGGGAGTGCCGGGGAGCTGTTTTTT	CASSAYSGSAGELFF
TRBV6-1	TRBD1	TRBJ2-1	NA	TGTGCCAGCATTTCGGGGAGCCCCGGGACAGGGGGCCTAAATGAGCAGTTCTTC	CASISGSPGTGGLNEQFF
TRBV7-2	TRBD2	TRBJ2-3	NA	TGTGCCAGCAGCTATGCGGGGGGGTTCGCTCCAGATACGCAGTATTTT	CASSYAGGFAPDTQYF
TRBV7-9	NA	TRBJ1-3	few	TGTGCCAGCAGGCCTCAGGCAAGCTCTGGAAACACCATATATTTT	CASRPQASSGNTIYF